This T cell receptor beta chain was identified in a study of T-cell reconstitution after alpha-beta-depleted transplantation in children (TCRdb year 2016). Context from the whole study: Using TCR repertoire profiling, the study followed T-cell immune reconstitution in a quantitative way in children after TCRalphabeta/CD19-depleted allogeneic hematopoietic cell transplantation.

Explained via the paper, the treatment or condition label denotes: allogeneic hematopoietic cell transplantation with graft depleted of TCRalphabeta T cells and CD19 B cells. Transplant recipients were children who received TCRalphabeta/CD19-depleted allogeneic hematopoietic cell grafts. This clonotype occurred a few times. The target of this receptor is not known. Per-base qualities were not stored, and no clone one base away is much larger. Preparation of the library involved PCR. These reads were obtained on an Illumina HiSeq 2500. Molecular barcoding was employed in the preparation of TCR libraries, with unique molecular identifiers being used to normalize TCRbeta repertoire quantification. Through fastp at Q25 and MiXCR, TCRdb rebuilt clones from the public reads, retaining in-frame beta chains. Every entry covers one CDR3 protein and lists the most common genes and DNA from its rows. The sample table lists around 670,000 distinct CDR3 sequences, approximately 14% of them with a count of one. 0.75% to 0.85% of the sample rests with the top ten.

The paper as a whole reports these results and caveats: The high TCRbeta diversity at day 60 in some patients was ascribed to recipient T cells and intrathymic progenitors that had survived conditioning. About two months after transplant, the apparently early recovery of alphabetaT-cell counts reportedly depended on just several hundred clones that had expanded rapidly and came from non-depleted graft cells. The frequencies of hyperexpanded clones fell over the following months, and after one year, T-cell counts and TCRbeta diversity were mostly attributed to newly produced T cells.

Germline trimming amounts to 4 bases on V and 9 bases on J, with 5 as the count of junction bases outside the gene matches. Looking up the germline V gene yields CDR1 MNHEY and CDR2 SVGAGI. Its CDR3 holds 13 amino acids, cysteine through phenylalanine. Solely the CDR3 DNA is kept, with 39 bases framed from the first base. The chain couples TRBV6-5 to TRBJ2-1; 8 junctional bases match TRBD2. This clonotype was sampled from a girl aged 2 to 10 with congenital amegakaryocytic thrombocytopenia, due to receive a stem cell transplant. Sequencing used PBMCs, obtained before TCRalphabeta/CD19-depleted stem cell transplant. CDR3 sequence: CASSSERESEQFF. The DNA sequence follows: TGTGCCAGCAGTTCCGAGCGGGAGAGTGAGCAGTTCTTC.